This TCR beta chain appears in the sequencing data of a study of cytomegalovirus exposure and HLA in healthy donors. Study-level information: In a later analysis, the roughly 110 validation repertoires were reported to have used the same platform as the roughly 730 first-cohort repertoires.

Whole-study findings and limits: Reportedly, cytomegalovirus status was diagnosed with high sensitivity and specificity. The investigators catalogued 150 to 200 TCR beta chains as cytomegalovirus-associated.

CDR1 SGHRS and CDR2 YFSETQ come from the germline V gene. CDR3 size: 15 residues. V shed 4 bases and J shed 1 base, with 9 bases lying between them. Some clones are missing from TCRdb's copy, which holds only in-frame ones; the method was immunoSEQ multiplex PCR. The table includes fewer than 120,000 clones, 85% to 90% detected once. Regarding this clone: No antigen is known for it.

The donors belonged to the roughly 130-subject validation cohort, separate from the roughly 700-subject first cohort. This TCR derives from a woman aged 25 to 39 in good health and CMV-seropositive. The chain employs TRBV5-1 and TRBJ2-6; D is unresolved. The sample comprised PBMCs. CDR3 sequence (DNA): TGCGCCAGCAGCGATGACTCTTCTGGGGCCAACGTCCTGACTTTC. Its translation: CASSDDSSGANVLTF.